The present T cell receptor beta chain was sequenced within a study of Graves' ophthalmopathy and Graves' hyperthyroidism (dated by TCRdb to 2017 to 2018). Study-level background: A patient counted as having stable hyperthyroidism if there was no progression to ophthalmopathy within 18 months of follow-up. In total, approximately 130 blood samples were TCR-sequenced: some 40 ophthalmopathy, over 70 hyperthyroidism and some 17 hyperthyroidism-to-ophthalmopathy patients. For independent validation, a separate cohort was made up of 18 hyperthyroidism patients plus 17 patients who later progressed from hyperthyroidism to ophthalmopathy. Following sampling, methimazole starting at 30 mg daily was administered to hyperthyroidism patients, and high-dose intravenous methylprednisolone was administered to ophthalmopathy patients. To explore V-J signatures distinguishing ophthalmopathy from hyperthyroidism, a discovery set of around 97 patients (around 44 ophthalmopathy, 57 stable hyperthyroidism) was enrolled. In about 6 hyperthyroidism patients, T-cell repertoires of thyroid tissue and blood were compared. TCR beta repertoire signatures were used to distinguish Graves' ophthalmopathy from Graves' hyperthyroidism and to predict progression to ophthalmopathy.

For repertoire sequencing, TCR beta CDR3 regions were amplified from RNA transcripts. The first round was an RT-PCR using HTBI primers with the Qiagen OneStep RT-PCR kit, and this first round was followed by a second-round multiplex PCR, then size selection and purification. Sequencing of the libraries was carried out on an Illumina HiSeq2000 in paired-end mode with 100 bp reads. In the original analysis: SOAPnuke was used for read processing, and reads with adapters, uncalled bases, a mean Phred below 15, or no exact constant-primer or identifier match were discarded. COPE v1.2.5 was used to merge high-quality paired reads. Each unique nucleotide sequence was defined as a clonotype, and clonotypes were aligned to IMGT TRB V, D and J references with MiTCR v1.1. The analysis was limited to V-J combinations with a frequency above 0.0001, which together covered just over 98% of the repertoires. For each V-J combination, a TCR clonal expansion and chaos score was defined as the ratio of F50 clonal expansion to chaos observed in the TCRdist matrix. Welch's t-statistics and random forest were used to reduce features to about 13 V-J combinations, which were fed into a naive Bayes classifier. The similarity between thyroid and blood repertoires was quantified using the Morisita-Horn index. TCRdb reanalyzed the raw reads on its own, using fastp at Q25 for trimming and MiXCR for clone calling, and kept in-frame beta chains. Every distinct CDR3 protein forms one entry, paired with its most common genes and DNA. For this entry, the V and J calls and clone size follow TCRdb and not the study's own pipeline. Recorded for this sample are roughly 600,000 distinct CDR3 sequences; about 40% of them occurred a single time. The top ten constitute 3.5% to 5% of the sample.

Overall study outcomes, separate from this receptor: The 13-signature model separated ophthalmopathy from stable hyperthyroidism with over 85% sensitivity and 81.08% specificity in cross-validation, and 80%/75% in the test set. Most expanded thyroid clonotypes with frequency above 0.001 were also detected in blood, suggesting blood repertoires may reflect the thyroid immune response. In validation, the model predicted ophthalmopathy progression with about 64% sensitivity and approximately 72% specificity; 12 predicted patients were CT-confirmed with GO in a median of approximately 6.2 months. No statistical method was used to predetermine the sample size, and group allocation was not hidden from the investigators.

As to this clonotype: What this receptor recognizes is not known. Base qualities are not provided; no much larger clone lies one nucleotide away.

The hyperthyroidism patients were 18 to 65 years old and newly diagnosed, with a disease duration of less than 2 months. Patients with other autoimmune diseases, uncontrolled infections, pregnancy or lactation were excluded. Diagnosis was based on clinical symptoms, serum thyroxine, TRAb, thyroid ultrasound and orbital computed tomography. Total RNA was extracted with Trizol reagent and quality-checked on an Agilent 2100 Bioanalyzer. The sequenced sample consisted of peripheral blood or thyroid tissue (not recorded which). The sequence derives from an adult man with Graves' hyperthyroidism.

The CDR3 reads CSARTLGNTEAFF. DNA sequence: TGCAGCGCCCGGACACTCGGGAACACTGAAGCTTTCTTT. In this chain, TRBV29-1 is recombined with TRBJ1-1, with a tentative D gene TRBD1 over 5 matching bases. The V and J ends are trimmed by 7 bases and 1 base, leaving 13 bases between them. The cysteine opens and the phenylalanine closes a CDR3 of 13 amino acids. Solely the CDR3 DNA is kept, with 39 bases framed from the first base. The germline V gene yields SQVTM for CDR1 and ANQGSEA for CDR2.